This T cell receptor beta chain was retrieved from a study of Ad26.COV2.S vaccination and SARS-CoV-2 variants. Study information: Trial arm assignment for the donor was COV1001 Ad26.COV2.S. Findings of the study overall: Vaccinees displayed broader spike-specific TCR repertoires than placebo recipients.

TCRdb's copy holds only in-frame clones and misses some; the assay was immunoSEQ multiplex PCR. In the table there are about 350,000 clones, about 88% of which are singletons. A word on this clone: What it binds is not known.

The CDR3 spans 13 residues. Germline V lookup: CDR1 MNHEY, CDR2 SVGEGT. Trimming cost V 4 bases and J 6 bases, with 13 bases left between them. Noted treatment: about 20 received Ad26.COV2.S at low or high dose, single or two shots; a few received placebo; per-sample allocation not given. Sampling took place 63 days after the first vaccine or placebo injection. This sample comprised peripheral blood, obtained in a trial of Ad26.COV2.S vaccine versus placebo. The chain is built from TRBV6-2 or TRBV6-3 and TRBJ2-7, with D possibly called TRBD1 or TRBD2 (5 bases each). The receptor's source is a person aged 18 to 65 who received the Ad26.COV2.S COVID-19 vaccine or a placebo. The CDR3 loop reads CASSLTGAGEQYF. The CDR3 nucleotides are TGTGCCAGCAGTTTGACCGGGGCAGGCGAGCAGTACTTC.